Presented here are 25 T cell receptor beta chains from one specimen sequenced in a study of CD8 T cells in Susac syndrome (dated by TCRdb to the late 2010s). Receptor libraries were prepared by the immunoSEQ multiplex PCR assay. RNA was extracted with the RNeasy kit and 0.5 to 1 ug was reverse transcribed using random hexamers. Clones were called with MiXCR by TCRdb after fastp trimmed the public reads at Q25, and only in-frame beta chains were retained. CDR3 protein duplicates are merged, each entry listing the most common genes and DNA. The table for this sample lists approximately 160,000 distinct CDR3 sequences; around 93% of them were counted only once. Roughly 0.098% of the sample goes to the ten largest clones. The sample was CD4+ T cells from PBMCs. These receptors were collected from a human donor with multiple sclerosis.

This clonotype was observed a single time. The rearrangement links TRBV30 to TRBJ2-1, with D perhaps matching TRBD1 or TRBD2 (5 bases each). The CDR3 is 16 amino acids. CDR1 and CDR2 from the germline V gene are GTSNPN and SVGIG (reference sequence). V gave up 4 bases and J gave up 4 bases, with 20 bases separating them. This CDR3 is CAWTEKSGTVYNEQFF. The CDR3 DNA is TGTGCCTGGACCGAAAAGTCCGGGACCGTTTACAATGAGCAGTTCTTC.

This chain joins TRBV20-1 and TRBJ1-1, with 7 bases aligning to TRBD1. Germline V CDR1 and CDR2: DFQATT, SNEGSKA (reference sequence). This CDR3 is 13 amino acids long. The V and J ends lost 5 bases and 4 bases, in that order; junction bases with no gene match: 7. The CDR3 region is CSAQGGAGTEAFF. As DNA, the CDR3 is TGCAGTGCTCAGGGGGGAGCGGGCACTGAAGCTTTCTTT.

The genes are TRBV9 and TRBJ2-7; tentative D call: TRBD1 (5 bases). The CDR3 is made up of 15 amino acids. V was pared by 0 bases and J by 4 bases, with 14 bases between. Germline CDR1 is SGDLS and CDR2 is YYNGEE. The CDR3 DNA reads TGTGCCAGCAGCGTAGTAAAACAGGTTGGGTACGAGCAGTACTTC. It yields the protein CASSVVKQVGYEQYF.

V usage is TRBV5-6 and J usage is TRBJ1-1; D not resolved. CDR1 SGHDT and CDR2 YYEEEE come from the germline V gene. The V end lost 1 base, the J end lost 2 bases, and 12 bases lay between the germline ends. This CDR3 contains 15 residues. CDR3 region: CASSLRVPANTEAFF. CDR3 coding DNA: TGTGCCAGCAGCTTGCGCGTTCCAGCTAACACTGAAGCTTTCTTT.

J is TRBJ1-4 and V is TRBV30; D is unresolved. CDR3 length: 14 residues. Trimming left V 0 bases short and J 2 bases short, with 7 bases between. Germline CDR1 and CDR2: GTSNPN and SVGIG (reference sequence). The CDR3 here is CAWSVRATNEKLFF. For the CDR3, the DNA is TGTGCCTGGAGTGTTCGGGCGACTAATGAAAAACTGTTTTTT.

V usage is TRBV20-1 and J usage is TRBJ2-7; D might be TRBD2 (6 bases). The CDR3 spans 11 residues. V lost 7 bases, J lost 2 bases, and 9 bases lay in between. CDR1 DFQATT and CDR2 SNEGSKA come from the germline V gene (reference sequence). The CDR3 region has the DNA TGCAGTGTGGCGGGGACCTACGAGCAGTACTTC. The encoded protein is CSVAGTYEQYF.

The chain joins TRBV25-1 to TRBJ1-3; the match to TRBD1 covers 7 bases. The CDR3 loop spans 16 amino acids. Trimming cost V 4 bases and J 0 bases; bases outside gene matches: 6. Germline V gene sequence: CDR1 MGHDK, CDR2 SYGVNS. CDR3 amino acids: CASSVLTGYSGNTIYF. DNA of the CDR3: TGTGCCAGCAGTGTTCTGACAGGGTACTCTGGAAACACCATATATTTT.

This chain connects TRBV7-2 to TRBJ2-7; a possible D gene is TRBD2 (6 bases). The germline gives CDR1 SGHTA, CDR2 FQGNSA. With 5 bases removed from V and 2 bases from J, the gap between germline ends came to 16 bases. The CDR3 spans 15 residues. The CDR3 region is CASSPGLWGAYEQYF. The CDR3 DNA follows: TGTGCCAGCAGCCCGGGACTTTGGGGGGCCTACGAGCAGTACTTC.

V and J are TRBV6-1 and TRBJ2-6; 12 bases align to TRBD1. Germline V gives CDR1 MNHNS, CDR2 SASEGT. The CDR3 runs 19 residues. The J segment lost 4 bases and the V segment lost 7 bases, leaving 14 bases of the junction unmatched. The CDR3 nucleotides are TGTGCCAGCACGACCTACCGGGACAGGGGGCGAGGGGGGGCCAACGTCCTGACTTTC. Its protein product is CASTTYRDRGRGGANVLTF.

The chain combines TRBV29-1 with TRBJ2-5; tentative D call: TRBD2 (6 bases). CDR1 and CDR2 (germline): SQVTM, ANQGSEA. The CDR3 covers 13 residues. Trimming shortened V by 4 bases and J by 3 bases, and 12 bases separated the two germline ends. The CDR3 DNA sequence: TGCAGCGTTGTGGGACTGCTTGAAGAGACCCAGTACTTC. It specifies CSVVGLLEETQYF. The variable domain in full, completed from reference TRBV29-1 and TRBJ2-5, reads SAVISQKPSRDICQRGTSLTIQCQVDSQVTMMFWYRQQPGQSLTLIATANQGSEATYESGFVIDKFPISRPNLTFSTLTVSNMSPEDSSIYLCSVVGLLEETQYFGPGTRLLVL.

The chain has TRBV5-1 and TRBJ2-3; no clear D gene. This CDR3 has 13 amino acids. Germline V gene data show CDR1 as SGHRS and CDR2 as YFSETQ. Trimming shortened V by 4 bases and J by 5 bases, and 11 bases separated the two germline ends. This CDR3 is CASSTRLGDTQYF. The CDR3 DNA is TGCGCCAGCAGCACCCGACTCGGAGATACGCAGTATTTT.

The rearrangement joins TRBV23-1 to TRBJ2-7; 8 bases line up with TRBD1. TRBV23-1 is marked as an open reading frame, function uncertain. The trim removed 10 bases at V and 3 bases at J, leaving 8 bases unmatched. The length of the CDR3 is 13 residues. CDR3: CAKIGTGYYEQYF. CDR3 in DNA: TGCGCCAAAATCGGGACAGGCTACTACGAGCAGTACTTC.

The J gene is TRBJ1-2, the V gene TRBV28, with D maybe TRBD1 (6 bases). Germline V gene sequence: CDR1 MDHEN, CDR2 SYDVKM. Trimming removed 6 bases from V and 3 bases from J, with 14 bases in between. The CDR3 runs 14 residues. The CDR3 nucleotides are TGTGCCAGCAGCCTGGACAGACCATACTATGGCTACACCTTC. It translates to CASSLDRPYYGYTF.

The rearrangement links TRBV6-6 to TRBJ2-7, with D possibly called TRBD1 or TRBD2 (5 bases each). The CDR3 sequence is 13 residues long. Germline V CDR1 and CDR2: MNHNY, SVGAGI (reference sequence). V lost 7 bases and J 4 bases, leaving 14 bases between the germline ends. The CDR3 sequence is CASTGGGVYEQYF. CDR3 bases: TGTGCCAGCACAGGTGGGGGTGTATACGAGCAGTACTTC.

The rearrangement uses TRBV25-1 and TRBJ2-3; D possibly uses TRBD1 or TRBD2 (6 bases each). The germline CDR1 and CDR2 sequences are MGHDK and SYGVNS. CDR3 length: 16 residues. The V end lost 5 bases, the J end lost 2 bases, and 17 bases lay between the germline ends. DNA of the CDR3: TGTGCCAGCAGTCTGACTAGGGGGGCCTACACAGATACGCAGTATTTT. It encodes CASSLTRGAYTDTQYF. Looking up the rest from reference TRBV25-1 and TRBJ2-3 gives the full variable domain: EADIYQTPRYLVIGTGKKITLECSQTMGHDKMYWYQQDPGMELHLIHYSYGVNSTEKGDLSSESTVSRIRTEHFPLTLESARPSHTSQYLCASSLTRGAYTDTQYFGPGTRLTVL.

The chain links TRBV6-5 to TRBJ1-2; D is possibly TRBD1 (6 bases). V lost 6 bases to trimming and J lost 8 bases, with 16 bases between them. Germline lookup yields CDR1 MNHEY and CDR2 SVGAGI. The CDR3 runs 13 residues. DNA for the CDR3: TGTGCCAGCAGCAGAGACAGGACCCAGGGCTACACCTTC. It yields the protein CASSRDRTQGYTF.

The chain recombines TRBV20-1 with TRBJ2-7, with 7 bases that match TRBD1. The ends lost 4 bases at V and 3 bases at J; junction bases unmatched: 9. The CDR3 sequence is 14 residues long. Germline CDR1 DFQATT, CDR2 SNEGSKA (reference sequence). The CDR3 loop reads CSAIRRDSHYEQYF. The CDR3 DNA follows: TGCAGTGCTATTCGCCGGGACAGCCACTACGAGCAGTACTTC.

CDR3 sequence reads: CASSFPTRADSEQFF. In nucleotides, the CDR3 is TGTGCCAGCAGTTTCCCGACAAGGGCGGACAGTGAGCAGTTCTTC. This sequence joins TRBV28 and TRBJ2-1; TRBD1 is a possible D gene (6 bases). The CDR3 is 15 residues long. V was clipped by 3 bases and J by 9 bases, with 18 bases between them. Germline lookup yields CDR1 MDHEN and CDR2 SYDVKM.

This clonotype was detected once. This sequence joins TRBV20-1 and TRBJ2-7, with D hard to call. Germline CDR1 is DFQATT and CDR2 is SNEGSKA (reference sequence). The CDR3 covers 16 residues. Trimming removed 2 bases from V and 0 bases from J, with 17 bases in between. CDR3: CSARTVRRKSSYEQYF. The CDR3 region has the DNA TGCAGTGCTAGAACAGTCAGGCGAAAGAGCTCCTACGAGCAGTACTTC.

The J gene is TRBJ2-7, the V gene TRBV15, with D hard to call. Germline CDR1 is LNHNV and CDR2 is YYDKDF (reference sequence). Trimming took 0 bases from V and 3 from J, leaving 9 bases between them. This CDR3 contains 14 residues. This CDR3 is CATSRDAYFYEQYF. The CDR3 nucleotides are TGTGCCACCAGCAGAGATGCGTATTTCTACGAGCAGTACTTC.

The V call is TRBV20-1, the J call TRBJ2-1; D possibly corresponds to TRBD2 (5 bases). Germline loops: CDR1 DFQATT, CDR2 SNEGSKA (reference sequence). CDR3 length: 12 amino acids. Deletions cut 6 bases from V and 6 bases from J, with 12 bases between. The CDR3 DNA is TGCAGTGCCTCGGGGAAGGGCAATGAGCAGTTCTTC. As protein: CSASGKGNEQFF.

The chain links TRBV6-1 to TRBJ1-1; TRBD1 aligns across 12 bases. CDR3 length: 18 amino acids. From germline, CDR1 is MNHNS and CDR2 SASEGT. V shed 6 bases and J 1 base; nucleotides not matched to a gene: 12. CDR3: CASSPNEGQGAWNTEAFF. Written as DNA, the CDR3 is TGTGCCAGCAGCCCGAACGAGGGACAGGGGGCTTGGAACACTGAAGCTTTCTTT.

The V and J genes are TRBV12-3 or TRBV12-4 and TRBJ2-1, with D unresolved. CDR3 length equals 16 residues. V gave up 6 bases and J gave up 1 base, with 16 bases separating them. CDR3 residues: CASRPRGVSSYNEQFF. CDR3 sequence (DNA): TGTGCCAGCAGGCCCCGTGGGGTCAGTTCCTACAATGAGCAGTTCTTC.

The V call is TRBV10-2, the J call TRBJ2-3; D call uncertain. Trimming cost V 2 bases and J 2 bases, with 8 bases left between them. This CDR3 region has 14 residues. Germline loops: CDR1 WSHSY, CDR2 SAAADI. CDR3 sequence (DNA): TGCGCCAGCAGTGAGAAGGGCTTCACAGATACGCAGTATTTT. Protein sequence: CASSEKGFTDTQYF.

The V and J genes are TRBV7-9 and TRBJ2-3, with TRBD1 identical over 7 bases. CDR1 and CDR2 (germline): SEHNR, FQNEAQ (reference sequence). CDR3 length equals 16 residues. The trim removed 5 bases at V and 2 bases at J, leaving 10 bases unmatched. The CDR3 loop is CASSPQTGSPTDTQYF. CDR3 coding DNA: TGTGCCAGCAGCCCTCAGACAGGGTCCCCCACAGATACGCAGTATTTT.